Listed below are T cell receptor beta chains from one sample, sequenced in a study of beta chain features in type 1 diabetes. The method was immunoSEQ multiplex PCR; TCRdb's version includes in-frame clones alone and lacks a portion of them. Among about 260,000 clones listed, around 20% were seen once. Sequencing used naive CD4+ T cells from blood. The receptors stem from a woman aged 40 to 50 with type 1 diabetes. CDR3s include the opening cysteine and the closing phenylalanine or tryptophan. The order of the fields is clone size, D gene, J gene, CDR3 length, V gene, CDR3 protein, CDR3 DNA. The D gene is left open where the match is weak. Clone size, where shown, is once, few, many, or a class for clones that have expanded.

. | . | TRBJ2-3 | 14 | TRBV5-1 | CASSLGVATDTQYF | TGCGCCAGCAGCTTGGGAGTAGCGACAGATACGCAGTATTTT
. | . | TRBJ2-7 | 15 | TRBV18 | CASSPSTVPSYEQYF | TGTGCCAGCTCCCCAAGTACAGTGCCCTCCTACGAGCAGTACTTC
. | . | TRBJ2-1 | 12 | TRBV7-8 | CASSRNYNEQFF | TGTGCCAGCAGCCGTAACTACAATGAGCAGTTCTTC
. | TRBD2 | TRBJ2-3 | 13 | TRBV28 | CASGGGGTDTQYF | TGTGCCAGTGGGGGAGGGGGCACAGATACGCAGTATTTT
. | TRBD2 | TRBJ2-5 | 15 | TRBV9 | CASSVRDYPQETQYF | TGTGCCAGCAGCGTCCGGGACTATCCCCAAGAGACCCAGTACTTC
. | . | TRBJ1-1 | 13 | TRBV7-9 | CASSLTRDTEAFF | TGTGCCAGCAGCCTAACCAGGGACACTGAAGCTTTCTTT
. | TRBD2 | TRBJ2-1 | 15 | TRBV29-1 | CSVEIGLAGYNEQFF | TGCAGCGTTGAGATAGGACTAGCGGGTTACAATGAGCAGTTCTTC
. | . | TRBJ1-2 | 13 | TRBV28 | CATQTGRNYGYTF | TGTGCCACCCAGACAGGCCGCAACTATGGCTACACCTTC
. | TRBD2 | TRBJ2-2 | 15 | TRBV19 | CATVAGGPNTGELFF | TGTGCCACTGTCGCGGGGGGCCCGAACACCGGGGAGCTGTTTTTT
few | . | TRBJ2-2 | 15 | TRBV18 | CASSPRETNTGELFF | TGTGCCAGCTCACCAAGAGAAACGAACACCGGGGAGCTGTTTTTT
few | . | TRBJ1-1 | 14 | TRBV7-9 | CASSLDGQGTEAFF | TGTGCCAGCAGCTTAGACGGCCAGGGCACTGAAGCTTTCTTT
few | . | TRBJ2-2 | 16 | TRBV29-1 | CSAGRGASGPTGELFF | TGCAGCGCCGGAAGGGGGGCTAGCGGTCCCACCGGGGAGCTGTTTTTT
few | . | TRBJ1-6 | 15 | TRBV11-2 | CASSLGHIPGSPLHF | TGTGCCAGCAGCTTAGGCCATATCCCTGGCTCACCCCTCCACTTT
few | . | TRBJ2-4 | 11 | TRBV20-1 | CSANTKNIQYF | TGCAGTGCTAACACCAAAAACATTCAGTACTTC
. | . | TRBJ1-1 | 15 | TRBV7-9 | CASSPQQVPNTEAFF | TGTGCCAGCAGCCCTCAACAGGTCCCCAACACTGAAGCTTTCTTT